The entry below gives a single TCR beta chain sequence along with its context. Antigen: not known. Ten milliliters of peripheral blood were drawn from each donor. This sample was taken from a study of blood T cells in healthy people across ages. Sample-barcoded 5' priming and a J-beta primer mix drove a second PCR of roughly 7 to 11 cycles. TCRdb redid the calling of the 5' RACE reads with MiXCR, one entry per CDR3 protein. The sample has about 620,000 distinct CDR3 sequences, about 21% seen once. This CDR3 is built from 12 residues. Germline trimming cut 6 bases from V and 7 bases from J; bases unmatched to any gene: 6. CDR1 and CDR2 (germline): SQVTM, ANQGSEA. Study observations and caveats: Not knowing donor CMV status may have confounded expanded clonotype changes.

The sequence was collected from a man between 65 and 79 years old in good health. Sequenced: blood. This chain connects TRBV29-1 to TRBJ1-2, with 9 positions matching TRBD1. This chain's CDR3 is CSVFTGGGGYTF. The CDR3, as DNA: TGCAGCGTCTTCACAGGGGGCGGTGGCTACACCTTC.